This T cell receptor (beta chain) was documented in a study of early T cells in non-severe SARS-CoV-2 infection. One entry per CDR3 protein, called by TCRdb with MiXCR from the 5' RACE reads. The sample includes more than 50,000 distinct CDR3 sequences, around 5.6% of them seen just once. Germline loops: CDR1 LGHNA, CDR2 YSLEER. The CDR3 consists of 17 residues. Trimming took off 0 bases at V and 1 base at J, with 14 bases between the two ends. There are many counts of this clonotype. The clonotype was recovered from an adult who was a healthcare worker with PCR-confirmed SARS-CoV-2 infection or an uninfected control (not recorded which). The rearrangement uses TRBV4-3 and TRBJ2-3; perhaps TRBD2 as D (5 bases). Material: whole blood. The CDR3 is CASSQDSQVGGTDTQYF. CDR3 sequence (DNA): TGCGCCAGCAGCCAAGATTCGCAGGTCGGGGGCACAGATACGCAGTATTTT.